This T cell receptor (beta chain) originates from a study of tumor-infiltrating lymphocytes in primary liver carcinoma. A primer in the constant region served to generate TCR beta cDNA from approximately 460 ng of total RNA. Employing slightly modified ARM-PCR, three nested multiplex PCR rounds were run, and these gave rise to the TCR beta libraries. Forward primers for TRBV1-TRBV30 and a C-beta reverse primer served the first two PCR rounds, at roughly 10 cycles each. TCRdb passed the multiplex PCR reads through MiXCR, listing each CDR3 protein once. The sample gives 300,000 to 400,000 distinct CDR3 sequences, about 61% of which show up once; 5.5% to 8% is in the top ten. Comments on this clonotype: An end of the junction does not agree with germline; a read error may underlie this.

Germline DNA was extracted alongside blood RNA, which was obtained from unsorted whole blood. The CDR3 consists of 13 residues. Germline CDR1 SQVTM, CDR2 ANQGSEA. This chain connects TRBV29-1 to TRBJ2-3; 7 bases are a match to TRBD2. The sequenced sample was peripheral blood. This clonotype was obtained from a man aged 40-55 years with primary liver carcinoma and hepatitis B virus infection. The CDR3 region has the DNA TGCAGCGTCGCCGGGGGGATAGCAGACACGCAGTATTTT. Translation gives CSVAGGIADTQYF.